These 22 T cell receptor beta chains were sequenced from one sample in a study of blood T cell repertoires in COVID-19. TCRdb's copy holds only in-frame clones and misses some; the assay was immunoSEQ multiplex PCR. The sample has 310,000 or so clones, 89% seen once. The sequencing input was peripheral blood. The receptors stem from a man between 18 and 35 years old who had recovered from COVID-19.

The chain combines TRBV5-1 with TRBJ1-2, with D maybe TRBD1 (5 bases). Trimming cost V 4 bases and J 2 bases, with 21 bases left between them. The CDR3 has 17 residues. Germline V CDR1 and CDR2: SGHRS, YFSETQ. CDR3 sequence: CASSGGKQVPPNYGYTF. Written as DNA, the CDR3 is TGCGCCAGCAGCGGGGGGAAACAGGTGCCTCCGAACTATGGCTACACCTTC.

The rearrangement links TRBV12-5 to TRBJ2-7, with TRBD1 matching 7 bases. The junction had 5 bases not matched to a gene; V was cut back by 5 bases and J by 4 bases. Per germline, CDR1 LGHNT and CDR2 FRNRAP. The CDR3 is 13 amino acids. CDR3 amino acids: CASGRDSKYEQYF. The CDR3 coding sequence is TGTGCTAGTGGTCGGGACAGCAAGTACGAGCAGTACTTC.

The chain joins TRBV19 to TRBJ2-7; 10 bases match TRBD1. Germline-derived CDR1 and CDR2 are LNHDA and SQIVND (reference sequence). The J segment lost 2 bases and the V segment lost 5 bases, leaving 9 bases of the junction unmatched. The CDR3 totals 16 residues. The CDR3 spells CASSWGSGTGAYEQYF. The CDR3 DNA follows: TGTGCCAGTAGTTGGGGGTCCGGGACAGGGGCCTACGAGCAGTACTTC.

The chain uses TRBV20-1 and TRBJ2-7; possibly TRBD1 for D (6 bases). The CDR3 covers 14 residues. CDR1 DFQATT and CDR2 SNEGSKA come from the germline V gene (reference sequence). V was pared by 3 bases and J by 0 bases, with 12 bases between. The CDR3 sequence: CSASQGIFSYEQYF. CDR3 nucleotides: TGCAGTGCTAGTCAGGGGATTTTCTCCTACGAGCAGTACTTC.

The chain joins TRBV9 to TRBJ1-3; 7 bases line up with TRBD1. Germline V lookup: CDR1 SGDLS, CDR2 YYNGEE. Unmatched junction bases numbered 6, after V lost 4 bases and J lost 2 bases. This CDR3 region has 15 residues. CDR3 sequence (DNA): TGTGCCAGCAGCCGACAGGGCACTGCTGGAAACACCATATATTTT. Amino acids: CASSRQGTAGNTIYF.

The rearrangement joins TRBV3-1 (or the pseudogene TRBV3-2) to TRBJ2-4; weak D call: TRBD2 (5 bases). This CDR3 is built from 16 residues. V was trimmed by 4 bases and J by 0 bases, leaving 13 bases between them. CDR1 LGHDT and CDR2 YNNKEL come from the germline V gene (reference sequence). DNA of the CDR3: TGTGCCAGCAGCCCGGCGGGCTCTATAGCCAAAAACATTCAGTACTTC. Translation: CASSPAGSIAKNIQYF.

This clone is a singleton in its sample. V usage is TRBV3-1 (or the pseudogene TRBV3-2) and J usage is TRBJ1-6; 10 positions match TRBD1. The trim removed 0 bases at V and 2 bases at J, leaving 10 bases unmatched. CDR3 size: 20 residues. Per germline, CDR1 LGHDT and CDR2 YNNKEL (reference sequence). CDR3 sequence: CASSQDRQGAVVPYNSPLHF. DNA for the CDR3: TGTGCCAGCAGCCAAGATCGACAGGGGGCAGTTGTTCCCTATAATTCACCCCTCCACTTT.

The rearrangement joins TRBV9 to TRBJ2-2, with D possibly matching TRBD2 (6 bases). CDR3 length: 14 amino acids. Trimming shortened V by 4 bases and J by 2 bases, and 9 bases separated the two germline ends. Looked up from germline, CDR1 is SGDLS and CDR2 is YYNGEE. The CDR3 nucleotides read TGTGCCAGCAGCAGCGGGTCCAACACCGGGGAGCTGTTTTTT. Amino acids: CASSSGSNTGELFF. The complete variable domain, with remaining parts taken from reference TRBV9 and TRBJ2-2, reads DSGVTQTPKHLITATGQRVTLRCSPRSGDLSVYWYQQSLDQGLQFLIQYYNGEERAKGNILERFSAQQFPDLHSELNLSSLELGDSALYFCASSSGSNTGELFFGEGSRLTVL.

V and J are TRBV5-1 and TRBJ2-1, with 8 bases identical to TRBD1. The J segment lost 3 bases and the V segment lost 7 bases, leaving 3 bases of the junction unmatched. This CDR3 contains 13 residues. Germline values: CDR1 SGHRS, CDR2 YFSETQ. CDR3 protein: CASHRGDYNEQFF. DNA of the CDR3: TGCGCCAGCCACAGGGGGGACTACAATGAGCAGTTCTTC.

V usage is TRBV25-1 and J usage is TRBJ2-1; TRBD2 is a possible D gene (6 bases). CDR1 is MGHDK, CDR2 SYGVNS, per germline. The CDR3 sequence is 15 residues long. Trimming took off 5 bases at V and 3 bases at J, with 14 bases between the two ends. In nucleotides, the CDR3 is TGTGCCAGCAGTACAAGCGGGTTAGGCTACAATGAGCAGTTCTTC. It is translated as CASSTSGLGYNEQFF.

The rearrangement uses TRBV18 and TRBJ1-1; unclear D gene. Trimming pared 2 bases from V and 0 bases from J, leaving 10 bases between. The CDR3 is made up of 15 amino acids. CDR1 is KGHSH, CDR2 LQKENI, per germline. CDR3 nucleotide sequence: TGTGCCAGCTCACCAGTGGCAGATATGAACACTGAAGCTTTCTTT. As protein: CASSPVADMNTEAFF.

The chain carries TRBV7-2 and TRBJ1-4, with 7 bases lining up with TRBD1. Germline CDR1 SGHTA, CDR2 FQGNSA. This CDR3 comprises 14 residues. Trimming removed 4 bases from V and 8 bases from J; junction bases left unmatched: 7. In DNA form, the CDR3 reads TGTGCCAGCAGCTACGACAGGGAGATCGAAAAACTGTTTTTT. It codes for CASSYDREIEKLFF.

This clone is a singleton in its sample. The CDR3 spells CASSLVRGLAGGRNNEQFF. The CDR3 DNA follows: TGTGCCAGCAGCTTGGTACGTGGACTAGCGGGAGGCCGAAACAATGAGCAGTTCTTC. V gene TRBV5-4 combines with J gene TRBJ2-1; 14 bases agree with TRBD2. The CDR3 consists of 19 residues. Germline trimming cut 0 bases from V and 5 bases from J; bases unmatched to any gene: 10. Germline loops: CDR1 SGHNT, CDR2 YYREEE (reference sequence).

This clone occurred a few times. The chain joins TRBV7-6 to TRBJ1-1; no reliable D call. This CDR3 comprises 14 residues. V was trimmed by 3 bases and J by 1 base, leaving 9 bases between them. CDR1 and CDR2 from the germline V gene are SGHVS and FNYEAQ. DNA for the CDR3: TGTGCCAGCAGCTTTTCGCAGGAGAACACTGAAGCTTTCTTT. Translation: CASSFSQENTEAFF.

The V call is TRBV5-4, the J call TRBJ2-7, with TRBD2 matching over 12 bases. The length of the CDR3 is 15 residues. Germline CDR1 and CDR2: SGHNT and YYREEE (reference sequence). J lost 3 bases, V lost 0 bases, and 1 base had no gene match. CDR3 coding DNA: TGTGCCAGCAGCTTGGGGACTAGCGGGGTCTACGAGCAGTACTTC. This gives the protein CASSLGTSGVYEQYF.

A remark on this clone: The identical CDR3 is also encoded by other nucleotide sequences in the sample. The CDR3 here is CASSRQGAYEQYF. CDR3 nucleotide sequence: TGTGCCAGTTCGAGACAGGGTGCCTACGAGCAGTACTTC. J is TRBJ2-7 and V is TRBV19, with TRBD1 matching over 7 bases. CDR3 length equals 13 residues. The junction had 6 bases not matched to a gene; V was cut back by 8 bases and J by 2 bases. Germline-derived CDR1 and CDR2 are LNHDA and SQIVND (reference sequence).

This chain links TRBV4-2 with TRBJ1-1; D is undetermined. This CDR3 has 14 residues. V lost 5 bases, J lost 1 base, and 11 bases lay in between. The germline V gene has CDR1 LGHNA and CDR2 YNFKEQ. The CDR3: CASSGPAGNTEAFF. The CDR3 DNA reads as TGTGCCAGCAGCGGGCCAGCCGGGAACACTGAAGCTTTCTTT.

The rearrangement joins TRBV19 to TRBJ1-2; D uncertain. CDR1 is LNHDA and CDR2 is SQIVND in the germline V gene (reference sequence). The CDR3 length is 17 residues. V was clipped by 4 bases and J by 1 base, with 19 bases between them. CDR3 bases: TGTGCCAGTAGTACTCCGACACGGACTGCCGATAACTATGGCTACACCTTC. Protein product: CASSTPTRTADNYGYTF. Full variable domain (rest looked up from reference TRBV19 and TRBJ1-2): DGGITQSPKYLFRKEGQNVTLSCEQNLNHDAMYWYRQDPGQGLRLIYYSQIVNDFQKGDIAEGYSVSREKKESFPLTVTSAQKNPTAFYLCASSTPTRTADNYGYTFGSGTRLTVV.

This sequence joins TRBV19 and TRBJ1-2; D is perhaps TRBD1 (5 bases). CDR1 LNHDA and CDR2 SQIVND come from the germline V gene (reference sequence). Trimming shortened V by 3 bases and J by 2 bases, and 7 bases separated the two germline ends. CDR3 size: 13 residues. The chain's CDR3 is CASSMTENYGYTF. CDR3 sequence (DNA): TGTGCCAGTAGTATGACAGAGAACTATGGCTACACCTTC.

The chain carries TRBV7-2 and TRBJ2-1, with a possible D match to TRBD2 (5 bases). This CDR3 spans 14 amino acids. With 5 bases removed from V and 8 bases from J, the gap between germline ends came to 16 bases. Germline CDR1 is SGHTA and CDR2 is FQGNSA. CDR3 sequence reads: CASSVDLAWDEQFF. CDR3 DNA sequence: TGTGCCAGCAGCGTAGACCTAGCTTGGGATGAGCAGTTCTTC.

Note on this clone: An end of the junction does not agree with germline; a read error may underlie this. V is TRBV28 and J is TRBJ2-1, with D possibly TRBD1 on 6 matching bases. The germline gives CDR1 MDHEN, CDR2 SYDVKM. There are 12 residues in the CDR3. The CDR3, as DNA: TGTGCCAGCAGTTTTTACCGACAGGTCCCGGTCTTC. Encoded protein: CASSFYRQVPVF.

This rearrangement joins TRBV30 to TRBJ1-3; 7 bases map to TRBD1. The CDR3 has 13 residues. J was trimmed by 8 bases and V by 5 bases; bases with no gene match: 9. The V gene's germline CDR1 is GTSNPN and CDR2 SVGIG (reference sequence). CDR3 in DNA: TGTGCCTGGGCAATAGACAGGGCGGACACCATATATTTT. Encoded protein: CAWAIDRADTIYF.